A single sample gave rise to the 2 T cell receptor beta chains below, sequenced in a study of cytomegalovirus exposure and HLA in healthy donors. This PCR relied on a set of 60 Vbeta primers and 13 Jbeta primers. Assay: immunoSEQ multiplex PCR; the TCRdb copy retains only in-frame clones and omits some. The sample includes more than 90,000 clones, around 76% seen only once; the top ten take more than 7%. Sequencing was done on a sample of PBMCs. The receptors stem from a human donor in good health.

The V gene is TRBV5-4, the J gene TRBJ2-3; D is undetermined. V was cut by 0 bases and J by 2 bases, with 10 bases left in between. The CDR3 has 15 residues. Germline CDR1 is SGHNT and CDR2 is YYREEE (reference sequence). For the CDR3, the DNA is TGTGCCAGCAGCTTGGGTTTTAGCCACACAGATACGCAGTATTTT. It translates to CASSLGFSHTDTQYF.

J is TRBJ2-2 and V is TRBV7-9, with 9 bases identical to TRBD1. This CDR3 is built from 16 residues. Germline CDR1 is SEHNR and CDR2 is FQNEAQ (reference sequence). J lost 5 bases, V lost 5 bases, and 9 bases had no gene match. The CDR3 spells CASSPQQGALTGELFF. The CDR3 nucleotides read TGTGCCAGCAGCCCTCAACAGGGGGCGCTTACCGGGGAGCTGTTTTTT.